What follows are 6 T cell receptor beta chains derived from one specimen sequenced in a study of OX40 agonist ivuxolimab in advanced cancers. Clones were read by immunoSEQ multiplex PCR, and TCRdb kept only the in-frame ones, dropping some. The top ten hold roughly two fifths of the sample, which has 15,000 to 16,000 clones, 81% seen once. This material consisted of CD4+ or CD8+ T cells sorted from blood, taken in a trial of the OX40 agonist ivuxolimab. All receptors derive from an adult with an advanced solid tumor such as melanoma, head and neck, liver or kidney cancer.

CDR3 sequence reads: CASSSPNGVGEQYF. In DNA form, the CDR3 reads TGTGCCAGCAGTAGCCCAAACGGAGTTGGCGAGCAGTACTTC. The rearrangement uses TRBV27 and TRBJ2-7, with no clear D. CDR1 and CDR2 from the germline V gene are MNHEY and SMNVEV (reference sequence). Trimming cost V 5 bases and J 6 bases, with 17 bases left between them. CDR3 length: 14 residues.

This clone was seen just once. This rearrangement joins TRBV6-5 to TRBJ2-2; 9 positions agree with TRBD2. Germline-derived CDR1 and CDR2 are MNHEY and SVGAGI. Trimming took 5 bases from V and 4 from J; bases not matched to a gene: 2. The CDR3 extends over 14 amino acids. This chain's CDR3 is CASSPGLATGELFF. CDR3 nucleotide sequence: TGTGCCAGCAGTCCGGGACTAGCCACCGGGGAGCTGTTTTTT.

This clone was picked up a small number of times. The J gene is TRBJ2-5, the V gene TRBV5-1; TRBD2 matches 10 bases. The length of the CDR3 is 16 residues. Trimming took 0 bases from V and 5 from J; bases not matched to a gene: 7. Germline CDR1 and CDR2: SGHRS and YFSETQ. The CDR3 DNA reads TGCGCCAGCAGCTTGGCATCTAGCGGGAGTTGGGAGACCCAGTACTTC. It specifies CASSLASSGSWETQYF.

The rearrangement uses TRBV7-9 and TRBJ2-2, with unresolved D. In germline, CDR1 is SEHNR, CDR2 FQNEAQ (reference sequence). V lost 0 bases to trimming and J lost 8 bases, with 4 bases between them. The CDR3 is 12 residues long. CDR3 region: CASSLAPGELFF. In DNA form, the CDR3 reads TGTGCCAGCAGCTTAGCCCCTGGGGAGCTGTTTTTT.

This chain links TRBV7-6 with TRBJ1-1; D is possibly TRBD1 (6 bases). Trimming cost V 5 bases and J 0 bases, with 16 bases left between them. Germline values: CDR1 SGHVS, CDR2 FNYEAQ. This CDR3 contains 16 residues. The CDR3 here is CASSDEQGPMNTEAFF. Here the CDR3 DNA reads TGTGCCAGCAGCGACGAACAGGGTCCAATGAACACTGAAGCTTTCTTT.

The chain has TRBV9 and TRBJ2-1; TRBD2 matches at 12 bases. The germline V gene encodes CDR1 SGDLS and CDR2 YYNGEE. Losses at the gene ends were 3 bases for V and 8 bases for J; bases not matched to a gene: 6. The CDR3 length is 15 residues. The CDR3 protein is CASSAETSGSDEQFF. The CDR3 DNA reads TGTGCCAGCAGCGCGGAGACTAGCGGGAGTGATGAGCAGTTCTTC. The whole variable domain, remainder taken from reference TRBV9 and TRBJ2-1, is DSGVTQTPKHLITATGQRVTLRCSPRSGDLSVYWYQQSLDQGLQFLIQYYNGEERAKGNILERFSAQQFPDLHSELNLSSLELGDSALYFCASSAETSGSDEQFFGPGTRLTVL.